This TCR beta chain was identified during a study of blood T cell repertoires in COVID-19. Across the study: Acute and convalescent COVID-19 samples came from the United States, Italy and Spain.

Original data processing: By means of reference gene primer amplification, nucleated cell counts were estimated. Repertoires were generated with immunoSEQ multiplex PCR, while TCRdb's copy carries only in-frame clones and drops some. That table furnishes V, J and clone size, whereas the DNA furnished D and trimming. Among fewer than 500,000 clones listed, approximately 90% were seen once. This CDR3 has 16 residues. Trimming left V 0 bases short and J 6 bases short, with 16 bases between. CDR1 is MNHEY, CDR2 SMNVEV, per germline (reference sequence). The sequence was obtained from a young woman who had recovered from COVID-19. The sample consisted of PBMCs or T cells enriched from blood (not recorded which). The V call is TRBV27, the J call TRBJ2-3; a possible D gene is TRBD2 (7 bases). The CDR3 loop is CASSLSRGGVKDTQYF. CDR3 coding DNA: TGTGCCAGCAGTTTATCGAGGGGGGGGGTGAAGGATACGCAGTATTTT.